This TCR beta chain was recorded in a study of CD8+ T cells in alopecia areata. General observations from the study: Scalp lesions, especially in alopecia totalis/universalis, had higher clonality than normal scalp.

The treatment denotes: oral pan-JAK inhibitor, 5-10 mg twice daily. Specimens obtained from alopecia areata patients comprised lesional scalp punch biopsies and peripheral blood. Investigators isolated RNA and reverse transcribed it into cDNA to act as the sequencing template. Sequencing used immunoSEQ multiplex PCR; TCRdb keeps in-frame clones, though not all of them. Found here are some 220,000 clones, 50% to 70% of them singletons; the top ten hold around 1.6%. This clone was seen more than once but under ten times. The antigen is undetermined. The sequence was collected from a human donor with alopecia areata. The sequencing here drew on CD4+ T cells sorted from blood, taken at week 4, from a patient treated with tofacitinib.

CDR3 residues: CASSGDWAYEQYF. In DNA, the CDR3 is TGCGCCAGCAGTGGGGACTGGGCCTACGAGCAGTACTTC. The chain is built from TRBV10-2 and TRBJ2-7, with D possibly TRBD2 on 6 matching bases. This CDR3 has 13 amino acids. The V end lost 4 bases, the J end lost 2 bases, and 9 bases lay between the germline ends. Germline CDR1 reads WSHSY; CDR2 reads SAAADI.